This TCR beta chain was documented in a study of T cells in Graves' hyperthyroidism and ophthalmopathy (dated by TCRdb to 2018 to 2020). With regard to the full study: Peripheral blood samples were taken at initial diagnosis, before any treatment was given. A discovery cohort of approximately 100 patients, about 43 with Graves' ophthalmopathy and 57 with stable Graves' hyperthyroidism, was used to find distinguishing TCR V-J signatures. An independent validation cohort of under 20 hyperthyroidism patients and some 15 patients who later progressed to ophthalmopathy tested prospective prediction of ophthalmopathy. After sampling, hyperthyroidism patients received methimazole starting at 30 mg daily, and ophthalmopathy patients received high-dose intravenous methylprednisolone. The 85 to 100 discovery patients were randomly split 7:3 into training and test sets. TCR Vbeta CDR3 sequencing of around 130 peripheral blood samples (43 ophthalmopathy, roughly 74 hyperthyroidism and around 17 progressor patients) is reported in the paper. In addition, the study compared T-cell repertoires in thyroid tissue and in blood from six Graves' hyperthyroidism patients.

This clonotype was picked up a small number of times. What this receptor recognizes is not known. Base qualities are not provided; no much larger clone lies one nucleotide away. The TCR beta CDR3 regions were amplified from RNA transcripts. A first-round RT-PCR of the TCR CDR3 used the HTBI primer set with the Qiagen OneStep RT-PCR kit. A second multiplex PCR round built the libraries, followed by size selection and purification. The libraries were sequenced on an Illumina HiSeq2000 using paired-end 100 bp reads. The source study handled its data this way. SOAPnuke was used to process the raw data, with reads discarded if the reads contained adapters or uncalled bases, had a mean Phred below 15, or lacked an exact constant-primer or identifier match. High-quality paired reads were merged with COPE v1.2.5, and unique nucleotide sequences were defined as clonotypes. MiTCR v1.1 was used to align the clonotypes against IMGT TRBV, TRBD and TRBJ reference segments. Analysis was restricted to V-J combinations with a frequency above 0.0001, which covered 99.2% of repertoires. The TCS score was defined as the ratio of F50 (clonal expansion) to E x V (chaos), calculated using BLOSUM62-based TCRdist between CDR3 peptides within each V-J. Welch's t-statistics and random forest reduced roughly 540 V-J features to about 13, which were used in a naive Bayes classifier (R e1071). The public sequencing data were trimmed at Q25 with fastp and processed into clonotypes with MiXCR by TCRdb, which kept only in-frame beta chains. Rows with a matching CDR3 protein are joined into one entry that keeps the most common DNA and genes. The V and J calls here are based on TCRdb, not the publication. In this sample the table shows hundreds of thousands of distinct CDR3 sequences, approximately 15% of which occur a single time. The ten largest account for just over 55% of the sample.

Moderately to severely active disease, a Clinical Activity Score of at least 3, a NOSPECS grade of at least 4, and a duration under 3 months were present in ophthalmopathy patients. Patients with uncontrolled infections, other autoimmune diseases, pregnancy or lactation were excluded. Diagnoses were established on the basis of clinical symptoms, serum thyroxine and TRAb, thyroid ultrasound, and orbital computed tomography. PBMCs were isolated from more than 9 ml of fresh peripheral blood by Ficoll-Paque density gradient centrifugation. Total RNA was extracted with Trizol reagent, and quality was checked on an Agilent 2100 Bioanalyzer. Points the paper makes about the study in general: In validation, the model predicted progression to ophthalmopathy a median of roughly 6.5 months before onset, with about 71% sensitivity and just under 75% specificity. Most expanded thyroid clonotypes (frequency above 0.001) were also detected in blood, a finding suggesting that blood repertoires may reflect thyroid immune responses. In cross-validation, a model built on a 13 V-J signature told ophthalmopathy apart from stable hyperthyroidism with 85% to 90% sensitivity and around 83% specificity, and in testing the same model reached 80%/75%. No statistical method was used to set the sample size in advance, and investigators knew the group allocation.

The CDR3 holds 15 amino acids from the cysteine to the phenylalanine. The CDR3 DNA has 45 bases and is translated from base 1. For CDR1 and CDR2, the germline V gene (reference sequence) lists MNHEY and SMNVEV. Relative to germline, V is 6 bases shorter and J is 1 base shorter, with 10 bases between their ends. The V and J segments used are TRBV27 and TRBJ2-6; no D gene is confidently identified. The source is a woman in her sixties or seventies with Graves' ophthalmopathy. Sequenced input: blood. This receptor has the CDR3 CASSRMKSGANVLTF. The DNA reads TGTGCCAGCAGCCGTATGAAGTCTGGGGCCAACGTCCTGACTTTC.